This TCR beta chain is from a study of blood T cell repertoires in COVID-19. As for the study in general: COVID-19 samples from acute and convalescent phases originated in the United States, Italy and Spain. PBMCs, B-cell-depleted T cells, or T cells provided the cDNA or gDNA that made up the material.

The germline V gene has CDR1 SGDLS and CDR2 YYNGEE. CDR3 length equals 14 residues. Trimming removed 7 bases at V and 0 bases at J, with 11 bases between. In the original analysis: Reference gene primers were amplified, and this amplification served to estimate nucleated cell counts. Profiling relied on immunoSEQ multiplex PCR, and the TCRdb table lists in-frame clones only, not all of them. Clone size and V and J calls were adopted from that table, with D and trimming inferred from the DNA. This table holds roughly 63,000 clones, approximately 88% found once. Material for sequencing was peripheral blood. This chain uses TRBV9 with TRBJ1-5, with D perhaps TRBD1 (6 bases). This TCR came from a human donor in a cohort sampled during active COVID-19. CDR3 coding DNA: TGTGCCAGCTCCAGGACAGATAGCAATCAGCCCCAGCATTTT. Protein product: CASSRTDSNQPQHF.